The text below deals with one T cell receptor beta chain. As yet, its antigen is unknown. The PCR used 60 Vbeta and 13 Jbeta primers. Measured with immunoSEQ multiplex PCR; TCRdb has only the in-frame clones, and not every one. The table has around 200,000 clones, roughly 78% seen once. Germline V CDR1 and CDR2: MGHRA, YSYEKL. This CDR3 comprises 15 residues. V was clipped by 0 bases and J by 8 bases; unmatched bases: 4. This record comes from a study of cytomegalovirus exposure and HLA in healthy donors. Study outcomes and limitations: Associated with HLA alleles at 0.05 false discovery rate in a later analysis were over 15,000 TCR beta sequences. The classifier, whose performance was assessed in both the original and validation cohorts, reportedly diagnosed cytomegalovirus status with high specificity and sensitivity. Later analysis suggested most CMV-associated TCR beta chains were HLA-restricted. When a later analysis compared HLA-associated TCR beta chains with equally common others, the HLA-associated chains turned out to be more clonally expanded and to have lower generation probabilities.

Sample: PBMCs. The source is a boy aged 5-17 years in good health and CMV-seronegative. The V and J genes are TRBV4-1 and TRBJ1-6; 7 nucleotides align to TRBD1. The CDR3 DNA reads TGCGCCAGCAGCCAAGAAGGGACAGTCTATTCACCCCTCCACTTT. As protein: CASSQEGTVYSPLHF.